This T cell receptor beta chain was recovered during a study of blood T cells in healthy people across ages. Study-wide results and caveats: Estimates based on one million T cells were treated as lower bounds. Observed TCR beta diversity per million T cells went down as age went up. This fall followed a roughly linear course with age.

Each sample provided at least 6 micrograms of extracted total RNA. Only a few counts were recorded for this clonotype. Its antigen remains unidentified. This CDR3 comprises 13 residues. In germline, CDR1 is MGHDK, CDR2 SYGVNS. Between the trimmed V and J ends, which lost 4 bases and 2 bases, there was a span of 7 bases. For the second PCR, which ran for about 6 to 11 cycles, a sample-barcoded 5' primer and a J-beta primer mix were used. MiXCR, applied by TCRdb to the 5' RACE reads, yields one record per CDR3 protein. This table has 1.8 million or so distinct CDR3 sequences, 39% appearing once. This chain connects TRBV25-1 to TRBJ2-3, with no clear D. The sequenced sample was blood. The sequence was collected from a human donor in good health. In nucleotides, the CDR3 is TGTGCCAGCAGTGGGGCTAACACAGATACGCAGTATTTT. It translates to CASSGANTDTQYF.